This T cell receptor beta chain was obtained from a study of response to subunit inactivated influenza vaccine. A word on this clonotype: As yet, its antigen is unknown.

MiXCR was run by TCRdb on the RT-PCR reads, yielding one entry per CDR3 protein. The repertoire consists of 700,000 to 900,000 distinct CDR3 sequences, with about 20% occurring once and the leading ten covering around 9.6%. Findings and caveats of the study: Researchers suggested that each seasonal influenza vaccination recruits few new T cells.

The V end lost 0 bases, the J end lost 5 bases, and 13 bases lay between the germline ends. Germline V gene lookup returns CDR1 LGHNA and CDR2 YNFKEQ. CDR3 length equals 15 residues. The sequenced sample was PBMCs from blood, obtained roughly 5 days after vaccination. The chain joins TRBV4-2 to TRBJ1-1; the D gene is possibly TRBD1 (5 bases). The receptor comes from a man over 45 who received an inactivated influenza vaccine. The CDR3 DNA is TGTGCCAGCAGCCAAGAGGTAACCTGGGGGACTGAAGCTTTCTTT. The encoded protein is CASSQEVTWGTEAFF.